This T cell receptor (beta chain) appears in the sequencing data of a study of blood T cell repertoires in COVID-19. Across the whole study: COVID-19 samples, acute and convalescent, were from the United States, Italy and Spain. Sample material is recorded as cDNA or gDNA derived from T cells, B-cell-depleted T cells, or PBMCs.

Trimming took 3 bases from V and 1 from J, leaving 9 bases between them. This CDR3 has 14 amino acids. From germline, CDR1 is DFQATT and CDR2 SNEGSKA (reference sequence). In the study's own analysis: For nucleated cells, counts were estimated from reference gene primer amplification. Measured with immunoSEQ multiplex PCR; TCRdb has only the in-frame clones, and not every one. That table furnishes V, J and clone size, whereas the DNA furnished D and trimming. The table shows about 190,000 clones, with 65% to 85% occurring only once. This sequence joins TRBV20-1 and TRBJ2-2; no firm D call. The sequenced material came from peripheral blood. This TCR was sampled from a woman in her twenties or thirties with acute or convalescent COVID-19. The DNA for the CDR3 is TGCAGTGCTAGTCGGCAGGAGAACACCGGGGAGCTGTTTTTT. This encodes CSASRQENTGELFF.